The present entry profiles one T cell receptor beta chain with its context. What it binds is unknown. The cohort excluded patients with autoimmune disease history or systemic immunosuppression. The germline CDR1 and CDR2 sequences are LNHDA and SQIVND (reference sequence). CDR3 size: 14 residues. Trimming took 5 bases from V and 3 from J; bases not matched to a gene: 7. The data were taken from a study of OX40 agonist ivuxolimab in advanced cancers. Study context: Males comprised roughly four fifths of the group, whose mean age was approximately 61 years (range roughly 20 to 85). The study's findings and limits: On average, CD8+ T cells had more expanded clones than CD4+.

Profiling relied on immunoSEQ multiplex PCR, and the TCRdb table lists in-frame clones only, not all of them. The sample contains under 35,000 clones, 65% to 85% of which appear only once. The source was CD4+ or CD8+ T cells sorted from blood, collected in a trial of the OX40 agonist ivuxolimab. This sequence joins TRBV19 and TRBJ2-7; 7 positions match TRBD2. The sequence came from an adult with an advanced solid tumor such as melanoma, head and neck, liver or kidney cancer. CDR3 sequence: CASSFGTGGYEQYF. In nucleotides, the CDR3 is TGTGCCAGTAGTTTCGGAACGGGAGGCTACGAGCAGTACTTC.